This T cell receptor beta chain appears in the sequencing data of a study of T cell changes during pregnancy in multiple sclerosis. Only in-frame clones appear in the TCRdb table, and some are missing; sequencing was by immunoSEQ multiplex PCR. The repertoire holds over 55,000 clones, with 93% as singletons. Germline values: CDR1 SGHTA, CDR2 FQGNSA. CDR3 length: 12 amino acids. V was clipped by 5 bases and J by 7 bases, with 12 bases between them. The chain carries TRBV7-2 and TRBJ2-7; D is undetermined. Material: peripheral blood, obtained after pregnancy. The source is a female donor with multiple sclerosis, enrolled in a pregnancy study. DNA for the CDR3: TGTGCCAGCAGCCCGACTGGTATAGAGCAGTACTTC. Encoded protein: CASSPTGIEQYF.